This is a list of T cell receptor beta chains from one sample in a study of identical twins. TCRdb reprocessed the 5' RACE reads with MiXCR, giving one entry per CDR3 protein. This sample has around 530,000 distinct CDR3 sequences, with about 15% found just once. These data also formed part of another study, on yellow fever vaccine responses in identical twins.

The sample comprised CD4+ T cells sorted from blood. The receptors originated from a young woman in good health. The CDR3 runs from the conserved cysteine through the conserved F or W. D genes are given only for firm matches. Clone size, where shown, is once, few, many, or a class for clones that have expanded.

D,size,length,V,J,CDR3,DNA
NA,few,14,TRBV20-1,TRBJ2-1,CSAPAPGTYNEQFF,TGCAGTGCCCCCGCGCCCGGGACCTACAATGAGCAGTTCTTC
TRBD1,few,13,TRBV6-5,TRBJ1-5,CASSYSRDRTAHF,TGTGCCAGCAGTTACTCCAGGGACAGGACCGCGCATTTT
TRBD2,few,19,TRBV5-1,TRBJ2-1,CASSGSGTKIWSSYNEQFF,TGCGCCAGCAGCGGTTCCGGGACTAAAATATGGAGCTCCTACAATGAGCAGTTCTTC
NA,few,16,TRBV14,TRBJ2-1,CASGLSGGRVVNEQFF,TGTGCCAGCGGGCTTAGCGGTGGGAGAGTGGTGAATGAGCAGTTCTTC
NA,few,11,TRBV11-2,TRBJ2-5,CASSLDRQLHF,TGTGCCAGCAGCTTAGATCGACAGCTCCACTTC
TRBD1,NA,12,TRBV9,TRBJ1-1,CASSLIRGEAFF,TGTGCCAGCAGCCTCATCAGGGGGGAAGCTTTCTTT
NA,many,11,TRBV5-1,TRBJ2-3,CASSSDSGQYF,TGCGCCAGCAGCAGCGACAGCGGGCAGTATTTT
NA,few,16,TRBV9,TRBJ2-4,CASSVAPGNPKNIQYF,TGTGCCAGCAGCGTAGCCCCAGGGAACCCAAAAAACATTCAGTACTTC
TRBD2,few,15,TRBV5-1,TRBJ2-1,CASSRPGLAVEEQFF,TGCGCCAGCAGCCGGCCGGGACTAGCGGTCGAAGAGCAGTTCTTC
TRBD2,NA,16,TRBV9,TRBJ2-3,CASRPTSGGAAGTQYF,TGTGCCAGCAGGCCTACTAGCGGGGGGGCCGCTGGTACGCAGTATTTT
TRBD1,NA,14,TRBV5-1,TRBJ1-1,CASGTGKMNTEAFF,TGCGCCAGCGGGACAGGAAAAATGAACACTGAAGCTTTCTTT
NA,NA,14,TRBV6-2/TRBV6-3,TRBJ1-4,CASIASATNEKLFF,TGTGCCAGCATTGCCTCAGCAACTAATGAAAAACTGTTTTTT
NA,NA,11,TRBV12-3/TRBV12-4,TRBJ2-2,CASSPPGELFF,TGTGCCAGCAGCCCCCCCGGGGAGCTGTTTTTT
TRBD2,few,15,TRBV24-1,TRBJ2-1,CATSDLRGGVNEQFF,TGTGCCACCAGTGATTTACGGGGGGGCGTGAATGAGCAGTTCTTC
NA,few,14,TRBV10-3,TRBJ2-5,CAISEGRGQETQYF,TGTGCCATCAGTGAGGGCAGGGGCCAAGAGACCCAGTACTTC
NA,many,12,TRBV29-1,TRBJ2-1,CSVAGTPSEQFF,TGCAGCGTTGCCGGGACTCCTAGTGAGCAGTTCTTC
NA,many,17,TRBV4-2,TRBJ2-1,CASSPRVGGSSYNEQFF,TGTGCCAGCAGCCCGCGGGTCGGCGGAAGCTCCTACAATGAGCAGTTCTTC
NA,few,15,TRBV5-1,TRBJ2-3,CASSGSGTTTDTQYF,TGCGCCAGCAGCGGATCCGGGACAACCACAGATACGCAGTATTTT
NA,few,16,TRBV3-1,TRBJ1-6,CASSQEGGTWHSPLHF,TGTGCCAGCAGCCAAGAGGGGGGGACGTGGCACTCACCCCTCCACTTT
TRBD2,NA,15,TRBV4-1,TRBJ2-1,CASSQVLAGTNEQFF,TGCGCCAGCAGCCAAGTACTAGCGGGGACCAATGAGCAGTTCTTC
TRBD1,NA,16,TRBV4-1,TRBJ1-4,CASSQPTRDRDEKLFF,TGCGCCAGCAGCCAACCTACCCGGGACAGGGACGAAAAACTGTTTTTT
TRBD2,NA,16,TRBV4-1,TRBJ2-7,CASSQTGISGGYEQYF,TGCGCCAGCAGCCAAACGGGGATTAGCGGGGGCTACGAGCAGTACTTC
NA,NA,14,TRBV20-1,TRBJ1-3,CSAPDSLGGNTIYF,TGCAGTGCTCCAGACAGCTTGGGTGGAAACACCATATATTTT
NA,few,18,TRBV25-1,TRBJ2-5,CASSDNPVPGPNQETQYF,TGTGCCAGCAGTGATAATCCTGTCCCCGGTCCCAACCAAGAGACCCAGTACTTC
TRBD2,few,15,TRBV7-6,TRBJ2-5,CASSLGEGNQETQYF,TGTGCCAGCAGCTTAGGGGAGGGAAACCAAGAGACCCAGTACTTC
NA,NA,15,TRBV27,TRBJ2-5,CASRHSDTLGETQYF,TGTGCCAGCAGACATTCGGACACCCTGGGGGAGACCCAGTACTTC
NA,NA,15,TRBV12-3/TRBV12-4,TRBJ1-5,CASSLNGDLNQPQHF,TGTGCCAGCAGTTTAAATGGGGACCTCAATCAGCCCCAGCATTTT
TRBD2,few,16,TRBV9,TRBJ2-2,CASSATSGSKAGELFF,TGTGCCAGCAGCGCCACTAGCGGGAGCAAGGCCGGGGAGCTGTTTTTT
TRBD1,few,17,TRBV10-3,TRBJ1-1,CAISDPGQGRGNTEAFF,TGTGCCATCAGTGACCCGGGACAGGGGCGGGGGAACACTGAAGCTTTCTTT
TRBD2,NA,15,TRBV11-3,TRBJ2-3,CASSPAASGADTQYF,TGTGCCAGCAGCCCTGCGGCTAGCGGGGCAGATACGCAGTATTTT
NA,NA,17,TRBV5-1,TRBJ2-3,CASSPRRQLSSTDTQYF,TGCGCCAGCAGCCCGAGGAGACAGCTTTCGAGCACAGATACGCAGTATTTT
TRBD2,NA,15,TRBV12-3/TRBV12-4,TRBJ2-2,CASSKAGGGTGELFF,TGTGCCAGCAGTAAAGCGGGAGGTGGCACCGGGGAGCTGTTTTTT
NA,few,15,TRBV27,TRBJ2-1,CASSTQVRARAEQFF,TGTGCCAGCAGTACCCAGGTGAGGGCCCGCGCTGAGCAGTTCTTC
NA,NA,14,TRBV12-3/TRBV12-4,TRBJ2-5,CASSSRDPLETQYF,TGTGCCAGCAGTTCCCGAGATCCTCTAGAGACCCAGTACTTC
NA,few,13,TRBV14,TRBJ2-3,CASSQDYVDTQYF,TGTGCCAGCAGCCAAGACTACGTTGATACGCAGTATTTT
TRBD2,many,14,TRBV7-2,TRBJ2-7,CASSFSGRNDEQYF,TGTGCCAGCAGCTTTAGCGGGAGAAACGACGAGCAGTACTTC
NA,NA,15,TRBV6-1,TRBJ2-3,CASSPIDGGTDTQYF,TGTGCCAGCAGTCCAATAGACGGTGGCACAGATACGCAGTATTTT
NA,many,15,TRBV7-3,TRBJ2-1,CASSLGLARYNEQFF,TGTGCCAGCAGCTTAGGGTTAGCGCGGTACAATGAGCAGTTCTTC
NA,few,15,TRBV20-1,TRBJ2-5,CSAREARGNQETQYF,TGCAGTGCTAGAGAAGCCAGGGGCAACCAAGAGACCCAGTACTTC
NA,few,14,TRBV12-3/TRBV12-4,TRBJ2-3,CASCRAGGTDTQYF,TGTGCCAGCTGTCGGGCCGGGGGCACAGATACGCAGTATTTT
NA,few,15,TRBV6-5,TRBJ1-6,CASRSSGSYNSPLHF,TGTGCCAGCAGGTCCTCGGGGTCCTATAATTCACCCCTCCACTTT
NA,few,12,TRBV29-1,TRBJ2-1,CSVYRGYNEQFF,TGCAGCGTCTACCGGGGGTACAATGAGCAGTTCTTC
NA,few,15,TRBV12-3/TRBV12-4,TRBJ2-5,CASTLGALGQETQYF,TGTGCCAGCACCCTGGGGGCGTTGGGTCAAGAGACCCAGTACTTC
TRBD2,NA,15,TRBV20-1,TRBJ2-7,CSASRLAGDSYEQYF,TGCAGTGCTAGCAGACTAGCGGGCGACTCCTACGAGCAGTACTTC
NA,many,12,TRBV12-3/TRBV12-4,TRBJ2-5,CASRGYQETQYF,TGTGCCAGCCGGGGCTACCAAGAGACCCAGTACTTC
NA,NA,16,TRBV25-1,TRBJ1-4,CASSEPPGRTNEKLFF,TGTGCCAGCAGTGAACCACCGGGACGGACTAATGAAAAACTGTTTTTT
NA,NA,13,TRBV29-1,TRBJ1-6,CASGGFGGSPLHF,TGCGCATCCGGTGGGTTTGGGGGCTCACCCCTCCACTTT
TRBD2,few,14,TRBV9,TRBJ2-1,CASTGTRIGNEQFF,TGTGCCAGCACCGGGACTAGGATCGGCAATGAGCAGTTCTTC
NA,few,14,TRBV5-1,TRBJ2-5,CASSLDPLAGTQYF,TGCGCCAGCAGCTTGGATCCCCTGGCCGGGACCCAGTACTTC
TRBD2,few,14,TRBV28,TRBJ2-7,CASSFGGSSNEQYF,TGTGCCAGCAGTTTTGGCGGGAGTTCAAACGAGCAGTACTTC
TRBD1,few,14,TRBV20-1,TRBJ2-7,CSARDRVVAYEQYF,TGCAGTGCTAGGGACAGGGTAGTAGCCTACGAGCAGTACTTC
TRBD2,few,15,TRBV5-5,TRBJ2-5,CASSSGLGSQETQYF,TGTGCCAGCAGCTCTGGACTAGGCTCCCAAGAGACCCAGTACTTC